The subject of this entry is one T cell receptor beta chain. Trimming stripped 4 bases from V and 2 bases from J, with 9 bases between. Germline CDR1 KGHSH, CDR2 LQKENI. There are 14 residues in the CDR3. These data belong to a study of CD8 T cells in Susac syndrome. An amount of RNA that ranged from roughly 0.45 to 1 ug was reverse transcribed with random hexamers. TCRdb redid the calling of the immunoSEQ multiplex PCR reads with MiXCR, one entry per CDR3 protein. The repertoire consists of approximately 190,000 distinct CDR3 sequences, with roughly 96% occurring once and the leading ten covering under 0.095%.

Material: CD4+ T cells from PBMCs. The genes are TRBV18 and TRBJ1-5; a possible D gene is TRBD1 (5 bases). The source of this sequence is a human donor with multiple sclerosis. In DNA, the CDR3 is TGTGCCAGCTCACGGGACGGAGGCAATCAGCCCCAGCATTTT. Translated: CASSRDGGNQPQHF. Full variable domain (rest looked up from reference TRBV18 and TRBJ1-5): NAGVMQNPRHLVRRRGQEARLRCSPMKGHSHVYWYRQLPEEGLKFMVYLQKENIIDESGMPKERFSAEFPKEGPSILRIQQVVRGDSAAYFCASSRDGGNQPQHFGDGTRLSIL.